This T cell receptor beta chain was captured in a study of blood T cell repertoires in COVID-19. Looking at the study overall: In each case, the material was cDNA or gDNA derived from T cells, B-cell-depleted T cells, or PBMCs.

Data came from immunoSEQ multiplex PCR; TCRdb stores just in-frame clones and leaves some out. The data contain 90,000 to 100,000 clones, about 88% of them seen just once; the ten biggest clones take up approximately 15%. Trimming took 4 bases from V and 2 from J, leaving 16 bases between them. Germline values: CDR1 SGHKS, CDR2 YYEKEE (reference sequence). The CDR3 has 15 amino acids. This sequence joins TRBV5-5 and TRBJ2-7; D is uncertain. This TCR was sampled from a woman aged 55-69 years with acute or convalescent COVID-19. The sequenced sample was peripheral blood. For the CDR3, the DNA is TGTGCCAGCAGCCAATCAGAGGCAAGGCCCTACGAGCAGTACTTC. Encoded protein: CASSQSEARPYEQYF.